The 9 T cell receptor beta chains below come from one sample, sequenced in a study of T cells after yellow fever vaccination. From the 5' RACE reads, TCRdb called clonotypes with MiXCR, one entry per CDR3 protein. Found here are under 300,000 distinct CDR3 sequences, about 7% of them singletons; the top ten hold around 0.9%. This specimen consisted of CD4+ T cells sorted from PBMCs, obtained 15 days after the yellow fever booster vaccination. Every receptor here comes from a man aged 25-45 years who received the YFV17D yellow fever vaccine.

The genes are TRBV10-3 and TRBJ2-5, with D perhaps assigned TRBD1 or TRBD2 (5 bases each). Germline V lookup: CDR1 ENHRY, CDR2 SYGVKD. The CDR3 totals 14 residues. With 5 bases removed from V and 0 bases from J, the gap between germline ends came to 10 bases. CDR3 DNA sequence: TGTGCCATCAGTAGTCCGGGACACCAAGAGACCCAGTACTTC. This sequence encodes CAISSPGHQETQYF.

The CDR3 region is CSFKQGVDEQYF. In nucleotides, the CDR3 is TGCAGCTTCAAACAGGGGGTGGACGAGCAGTACTTC. This chain connects TRBV29-1 to TRBJ2-7, with 8 bases lining up with TRBD1. V shed 8 bases and J 5 bases; nucleotides not matched to a gene: 8. Germline loops: CDR1 SQVTM, CDR2 ANQGSEA. The CDR3 contains 12 residues.

This clonotype was observed many times. The chain carries TRBV18 and TRBJ1-1, with TRBD1 matching 8 bases. V lost 4 bases, J lost 2 bases, and 9 bases stayed unmatched. The germline V gene encodes CDR1 KGHSH and CDR2 LQKENI. The CDR3 consists of 16 residues. The CDR3 loop is CASSLGTGGLNTEAFF. The CDR3 nucleotides read TGTGCCAGCTCACTTGGTACAGGGGGTTTAAACACTGAAGCTTTCTTT.

This clonotype was observed at least ten times. The chain employs TRBV7-2 and TRBJ2-7, with 7 positions matching TRBD2. This CDR3 region has 14 residues. CDR1 and CDR2 (germline): SGHTA, FQGNSA. V shed 2 bases and J 7 bases; nucleotides not matched to a gene: 8. The CDR3 loop is CASSLMGGPGEQYF. The CDR3 DNA reads as TGTGCCAGCAGCTTAATGGGAGGGCCGGGGGAGCAGTACTTC.

This clonotype was observed a handful of times. This CDR3 reads CATSEGSRRETQYF. The CDR3 region has the DNA TGTGCCACCAGTGAAGGGTCTCGGCGGGAGACCCAGTACTTC. The chain carries TRBV24-1 and TRBJ2-5; D not certain. CDR1 is KGHDR, CDR2 SFDVKD, per germline. This CDR3 is 14 amino acids long. V dropped 4 bases and J dropped 5 bases, with 13 bases sitting between them.

This clonotype was found a few times. The gene calls are TRBV5-5 and TRBJ2-5; no clear D. Germline V CDR1 and CDR2: SGHKS, YYEKEE (reference sequence). This CDR3 spans 16 amino acids. The V end was cut by 2 bases, the J end by 2 bases, with 16 bases between. The CDR3 reads CASSFSPFTVQETQYF. The CDR3 DNA reads TGTGCCAGCAGCTTCTCCCCCTTTACCGTACAAGAGACCCAGTACTTC.

Ten or more counts support this clonotype. This chain joins TRBV19 and TRBJ1-2, with no clear D. V gave up 1 base and J gave up 4 bases, with 10 bases separating them. Germline values: CDR1 LNHDA, CDR2 SQIVND (reference sequence). This CDR3 spans 14 amino acids. The CDR3 spells CASSIGTGFYGYTF. CDR3 DNA sequence: TGTGCCAGTAGTATAGGGACGGGATTCTATGGCTACACCTTC.

This clonotype came up a few times. V gene TRBV5-1 combines with J gene TRBJ2-1; D might be TRBD2 (6 bases). V was shortened by 2 bases and J by 6 bases, with 15 bases between the two germline ends. Germline CDR1 and CDR2: SGHRS and YFSETQ. The CDR3 is 15 amino acids. The CDR3 DNA reads TGCGCCAGCAGCTTAGTGGCGGGAAACGTCAATGAGCAGTTCTTC. Translating gives CASSLVAGNVNEQFF.

This clonotype has only a few counts. The chain combines TRBV19 with TRBJ2-1, with TRBD2 identical over 10 bases. The germline CDR1 and CDR2 sequences are LNHDA and SQIVND (reference sequence). The CDR3 is 13 amino acids. With V trimmed by 4 bases and J by 12 bases, 6 bases remained unmatched. CDR3 DNA: TGTGCCAGTAGTAATCATATAGCGGGAGGGCAGTTCTTC. It encodes CASSNHIAGGQFF.